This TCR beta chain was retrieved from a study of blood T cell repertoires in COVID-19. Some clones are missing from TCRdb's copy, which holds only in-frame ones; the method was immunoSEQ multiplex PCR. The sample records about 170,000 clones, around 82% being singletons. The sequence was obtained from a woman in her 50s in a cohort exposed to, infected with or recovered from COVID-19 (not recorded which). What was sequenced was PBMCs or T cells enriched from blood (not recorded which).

The CDR3 bases are TGCGCCAGCAGCCAAGGACAGGAAGGGCTCGGGGCCGGGGAGCTGTTTTTT. Translating it yields CASSQGQEGLGAGELFF. The rearrangement joins TRBV4-3 to TRBJ2-2, with D maybe TRBD1 (6 bases). The CDR3 is 17 residues long. The germline V and J ends were trimmed by 1 base and 6 bases, with 18 bases remaining between them. The V gene's germline CDR1 is LGHNA and CDR2 YSLEER.